This record concerns one T cell receptor (beta chain) sequence. What it binds is not known. The CDR3 sequence is 13 residues long. The V end was cut by 7 bases, the J end by 8 bases, with 15 bases between. Germline CDR1 reads MDHEN; CDR2 reads SYDVKM. The data were taken from a study of CD8+ T cells in alopecia areata. Study-wide findings and caveats: Higher clonality was seen in lesional scalp than in normal scalp, especially in alopecia totalis/universalis.

Sequencing templates came from extracted RNA that was reverse transcribed into cDNA. Libraries were prepared by immunoSEQ multiplex PCR; TCRdb keeps only in-frame clonotypes and omits some of them. Among roughly 100,000 clones listed, approximately 60% were seen once. The origin of this receptor is a human donor in good health. The sample taken for sequencing was CD4+ T cells sorted from blood. The V call is TRBV28, the J call TRBJ2-4; D is possibly TRBD1 (6 bases). CDR3 amino acids: CASTESGTHIQYF. CDR3 in DNA: TGTGCCAGCACCGAAAGTGGGACACACATTCAGTACTTC.